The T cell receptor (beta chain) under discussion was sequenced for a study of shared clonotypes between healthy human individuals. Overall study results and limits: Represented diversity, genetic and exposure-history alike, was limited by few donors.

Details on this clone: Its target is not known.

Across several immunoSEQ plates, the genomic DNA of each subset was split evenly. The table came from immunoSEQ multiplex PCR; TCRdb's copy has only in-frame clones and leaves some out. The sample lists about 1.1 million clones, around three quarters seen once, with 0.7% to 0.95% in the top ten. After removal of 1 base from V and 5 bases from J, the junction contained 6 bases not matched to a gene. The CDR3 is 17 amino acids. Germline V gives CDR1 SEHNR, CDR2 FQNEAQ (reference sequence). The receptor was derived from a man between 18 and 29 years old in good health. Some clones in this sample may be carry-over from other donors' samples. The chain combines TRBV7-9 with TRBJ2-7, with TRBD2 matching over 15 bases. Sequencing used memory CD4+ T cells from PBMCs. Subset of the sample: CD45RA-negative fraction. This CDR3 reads CASSLDGTSGRRNEQYF. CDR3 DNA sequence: TGTGCCAGCAGCTTAGATGGGACTAGCGGGAGGAGAAACGAGCAGTACTTC.